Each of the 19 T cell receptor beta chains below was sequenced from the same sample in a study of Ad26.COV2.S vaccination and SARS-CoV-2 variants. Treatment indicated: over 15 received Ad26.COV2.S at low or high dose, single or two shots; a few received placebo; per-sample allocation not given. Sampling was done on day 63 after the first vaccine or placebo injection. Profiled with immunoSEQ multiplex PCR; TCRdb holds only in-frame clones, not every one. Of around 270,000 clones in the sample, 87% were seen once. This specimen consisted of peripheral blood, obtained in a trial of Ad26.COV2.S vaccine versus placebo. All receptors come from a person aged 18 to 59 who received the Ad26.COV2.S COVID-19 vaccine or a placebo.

The chain's CDR3 is CASSPYRWSFGRAFGNEQFF. The CDR3, as DNA: TGTGCCAGCAGCCCCTATCGTTGGTCCTTCGGGAGGGCCTTTGGCAATGAGCAGTTCTTC. The chain recombines TRBV7-6 with TRBJ2-1, with 8 nucleotides matching TRBD2. In germline, CDR1 is SGHVS, CDR2 FNYEAQ. The CDR3 has 20 amino acids. V shed 5 bases and J 6 bases; nucleotides not matched to a gene: 24.

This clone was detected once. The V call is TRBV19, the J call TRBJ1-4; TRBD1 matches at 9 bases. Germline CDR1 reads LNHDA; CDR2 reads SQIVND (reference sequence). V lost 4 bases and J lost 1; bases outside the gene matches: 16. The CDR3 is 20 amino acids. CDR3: CASSTSPGQGSSLTNEKLFF. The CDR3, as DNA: TGTGCCAGTAGTACATCCCCGGGACAGGGAAGCTCCCTAACTAATGAAAAACTGTTTTTT.

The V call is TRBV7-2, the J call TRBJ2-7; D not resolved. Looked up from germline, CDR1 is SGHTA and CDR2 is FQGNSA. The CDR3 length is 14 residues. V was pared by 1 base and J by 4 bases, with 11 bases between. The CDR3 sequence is CASSLGLDSYEQYF. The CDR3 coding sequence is TGTGCCAGCAGCTTAGGTCTAGATAGTTACGAGCAGTACTTC.

CDR3 region: CASSVPLGPQETQYF. DNA for the CDR3: TGTGCCAGCAGCGTCCCACTGGGGCCTCAAGAGACCCAGTACTTC. The rearrangement uses TRBV7-9 and TRBJ2-5; TRBD1 might be the D (5 bases). Between the trimmed V and J ends, which lost 5 bases and 2 bases, there was a span of 15 bases. Germline assignment: CDR1 SEHNR and CDR2 FQNEAQ (reference sequence). CDR3 length equals 15 residues. Together with reference TRBV7-9 and TRBJ2-5, the CDR3 gives the full variable domain: DTGVSQNPRHKITKRGQNVTFRCDPISEHNRLYWYRQTLGQGPEFLTYFQNEAQLEKSRLLSDRFSAERPKGSFSTLEIQRTEQGDSAMYLCASSVPLGPQETQYFGPGTRLLVL.

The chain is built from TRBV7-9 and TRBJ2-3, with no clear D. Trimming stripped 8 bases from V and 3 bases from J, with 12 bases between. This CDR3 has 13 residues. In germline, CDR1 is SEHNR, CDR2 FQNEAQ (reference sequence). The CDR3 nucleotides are TGTGCCAGCCGCTCTTATCCTACAGATACGCAGTATTTT. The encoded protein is CASRSYPTDTQYF.

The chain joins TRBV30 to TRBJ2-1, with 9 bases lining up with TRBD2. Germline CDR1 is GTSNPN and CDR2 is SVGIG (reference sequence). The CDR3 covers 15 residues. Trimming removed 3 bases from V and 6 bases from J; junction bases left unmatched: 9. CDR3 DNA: TGTGCCTGGAGGGGGCTGGGGACTAGCAGCAATGAGCAGTTCTTC. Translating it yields CAWRGLGTSSNEQFF.

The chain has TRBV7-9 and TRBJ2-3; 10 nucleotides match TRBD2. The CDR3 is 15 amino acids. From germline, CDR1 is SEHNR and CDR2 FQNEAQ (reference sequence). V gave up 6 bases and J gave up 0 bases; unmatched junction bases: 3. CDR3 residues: CASRKTSGSTDTQYF. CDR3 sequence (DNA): TGTGCCAGCAGGAAGACTAGCGGGAGCACAGATACGCAGTATTTT.

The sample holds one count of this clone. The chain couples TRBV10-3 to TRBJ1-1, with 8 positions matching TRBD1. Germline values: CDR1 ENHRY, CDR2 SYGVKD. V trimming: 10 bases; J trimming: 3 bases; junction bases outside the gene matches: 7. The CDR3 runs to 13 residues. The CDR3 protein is CATTGVVYTEAFF. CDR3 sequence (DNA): TGTGCCACGACAGGGGTGGTGTACACTGAAGCTTTCTTT.

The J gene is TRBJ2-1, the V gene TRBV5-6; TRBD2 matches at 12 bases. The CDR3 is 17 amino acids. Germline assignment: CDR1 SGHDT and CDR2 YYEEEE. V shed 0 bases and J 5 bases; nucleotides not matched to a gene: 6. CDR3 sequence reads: CASSLETSGGPNNEQFF. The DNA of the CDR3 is TGTGCCAGCAGCTTGGAAACTAGCGGGGGGCCAAACAATGAGCAGTTCTTC. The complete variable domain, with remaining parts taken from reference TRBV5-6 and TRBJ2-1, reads DAGVTQSPTHLIKTRGQQVTLRCSPKSGHDTVSWYQQALGQGPQFIFQYYEEEERQRGNFPDRFSGHQFPNYSSELNVNALLLGDSALYLCASSLETSGGPNNEQFFGPGTRLTVL.

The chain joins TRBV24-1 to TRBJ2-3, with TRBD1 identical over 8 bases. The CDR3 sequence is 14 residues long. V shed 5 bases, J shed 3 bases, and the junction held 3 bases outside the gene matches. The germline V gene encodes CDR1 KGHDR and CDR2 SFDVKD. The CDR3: CATSGTGQTDTQYF. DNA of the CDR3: TGTGCCACCAGTGGGACAGGGCAAACAGATACGCAGTATTTT.

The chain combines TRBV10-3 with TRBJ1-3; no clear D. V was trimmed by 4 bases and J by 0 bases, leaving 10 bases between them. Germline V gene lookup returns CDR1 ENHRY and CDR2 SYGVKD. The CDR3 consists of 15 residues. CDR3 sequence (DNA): TGTGCCATCAGTGCTCCAGACTACTCTGGAAACACCATATATTTT. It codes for CAISAPDYSGNTIYF.

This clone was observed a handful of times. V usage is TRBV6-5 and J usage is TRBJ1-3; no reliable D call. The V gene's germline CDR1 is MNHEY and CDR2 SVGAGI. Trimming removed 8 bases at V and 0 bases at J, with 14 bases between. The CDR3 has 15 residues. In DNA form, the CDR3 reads TGTGCCAGCTGGTCCCAGGTCCTCTCTGGAAACACCATATATTTT. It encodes CASWSQVLSGNTIYF.

The DNA for the CDR3 is TGTGCCAGCAGTTACACAGGGGGAGCAACTAATGAAAAACTGTTTTTT. Its protein product is CASSYTGGATNEKLFF. The J gene is TRBJ1-4, the V gene TRBV6-6; 8 bases are shared with TRBD1. J lost 0 bases, V lost 2 bases, and 2 bases had no gene match. CDR1 is MNHNY, CDR2 SVGAGI, per germline (reference sequence). The CDR3 is made up of 16 amino acids.

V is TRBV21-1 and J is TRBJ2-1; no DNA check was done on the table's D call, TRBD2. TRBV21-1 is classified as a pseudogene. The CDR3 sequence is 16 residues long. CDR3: CASSKAMPSSYNEQFF. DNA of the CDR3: TGTGCCAGCAGCAAAGCGATGCCGAGCTCCTACAATGAGCAGTTCTTC.

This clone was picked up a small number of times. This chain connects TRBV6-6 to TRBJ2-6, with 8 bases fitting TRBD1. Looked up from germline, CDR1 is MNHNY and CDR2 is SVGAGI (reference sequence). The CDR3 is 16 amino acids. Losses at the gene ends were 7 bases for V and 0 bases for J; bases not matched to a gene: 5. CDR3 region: CASTGTGSSGANVLTF. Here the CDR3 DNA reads TGTGCCAGCACGGGGACAGGCTCCTCTGGGGCCAACGTCCTGACTTTC.

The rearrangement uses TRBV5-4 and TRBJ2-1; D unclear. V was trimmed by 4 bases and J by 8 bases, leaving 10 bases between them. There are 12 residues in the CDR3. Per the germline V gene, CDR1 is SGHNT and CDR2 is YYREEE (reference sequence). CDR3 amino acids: CASSLIFDEQFF. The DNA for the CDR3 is TGTGCCAGCAGCCTAATATTCGATGAGCAGTTCTTC.

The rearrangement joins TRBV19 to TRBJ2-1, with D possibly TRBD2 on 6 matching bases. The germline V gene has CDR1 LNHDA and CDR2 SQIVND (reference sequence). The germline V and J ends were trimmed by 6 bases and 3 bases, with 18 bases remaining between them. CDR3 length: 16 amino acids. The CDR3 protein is CASSKPRLGGYNEQFF. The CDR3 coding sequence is TGTGCCAGTAGCAAGCCCCGACTAGGCGGCTACAATGAGCAGTTCTTC. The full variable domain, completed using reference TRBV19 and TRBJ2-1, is DGGITQSPKYLFRKEGQNVTLSCEQNLNHDAMYWYRQDPGQGLRLIYYSQIVNDFQKGDIAEGYSVSREKKESFPLTVTSAQKNPTAFYLCASSKPRLGGYNEQFFGPGTRLTVL.

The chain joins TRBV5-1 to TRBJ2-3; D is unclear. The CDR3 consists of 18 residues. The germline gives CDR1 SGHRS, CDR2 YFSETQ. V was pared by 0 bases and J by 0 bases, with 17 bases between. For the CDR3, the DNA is TGCGCCAGCAGCTTGGCCGCTTATGCGGTGACTAGCACAGATACGCAGTATTTT. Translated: CASSLAAYAVTSTDTQYF.

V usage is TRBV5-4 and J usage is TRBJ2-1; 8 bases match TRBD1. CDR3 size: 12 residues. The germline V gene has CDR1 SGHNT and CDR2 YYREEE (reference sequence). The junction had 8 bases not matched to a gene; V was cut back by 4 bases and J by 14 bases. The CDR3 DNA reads TGTGCCAGCAGCCTACCGGACAGGGTTGAGTTCTTC. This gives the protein CASSLPDRVEFF. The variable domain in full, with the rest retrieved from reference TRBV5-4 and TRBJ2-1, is ETGVTQSPTHLIKTRGQQVTLRCSSQSGHNTVSWYQQALGQGPQFIFQYYREEENGRGNFPPRFSGLQFPNYSSELNVNALELDDSALYLCASSLPDRVEFFGPGTRLTVL.